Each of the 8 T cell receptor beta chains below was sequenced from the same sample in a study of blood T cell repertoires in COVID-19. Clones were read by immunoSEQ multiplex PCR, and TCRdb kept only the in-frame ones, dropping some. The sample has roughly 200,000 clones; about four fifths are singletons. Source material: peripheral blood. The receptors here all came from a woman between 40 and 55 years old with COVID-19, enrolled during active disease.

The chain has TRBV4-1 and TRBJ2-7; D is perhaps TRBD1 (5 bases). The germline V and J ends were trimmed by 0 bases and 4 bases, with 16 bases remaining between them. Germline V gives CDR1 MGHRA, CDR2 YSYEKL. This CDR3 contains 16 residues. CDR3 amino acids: CASSQEGWQGGYEQYF. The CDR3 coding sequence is TGCGCCAGCAGCCAAGAGGGGTGGCAGGGTGGTTACGAGCAGTACTTC.

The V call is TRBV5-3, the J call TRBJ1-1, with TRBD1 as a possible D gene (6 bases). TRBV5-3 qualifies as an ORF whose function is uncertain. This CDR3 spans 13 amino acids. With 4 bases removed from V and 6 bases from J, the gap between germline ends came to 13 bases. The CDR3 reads CARSLSNRAEAFF. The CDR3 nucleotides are TGTGCCAGAAGCCTCTCCAACAGGGCTGAAGCTTTCTTT.

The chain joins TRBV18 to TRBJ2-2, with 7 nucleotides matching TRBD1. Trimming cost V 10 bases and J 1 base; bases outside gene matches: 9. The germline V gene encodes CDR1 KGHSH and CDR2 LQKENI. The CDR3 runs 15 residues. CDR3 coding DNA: TGTGCCACCCGCTCGGGGACAGTGAACACCGGGGAGCTGTTTTTT. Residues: CATRSGTVNTGELFF.

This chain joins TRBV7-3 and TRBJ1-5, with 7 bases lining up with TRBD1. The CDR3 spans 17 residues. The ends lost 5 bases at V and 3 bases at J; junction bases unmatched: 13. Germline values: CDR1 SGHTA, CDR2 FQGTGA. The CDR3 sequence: CASSPDPGQIPNQPQHF. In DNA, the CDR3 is TGTGCCAGCAGCCCCGATCCGGGACAGATCCCCAATCAGCCCCAGCATTTT. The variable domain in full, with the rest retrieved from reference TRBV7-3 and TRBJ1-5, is GAGVSQTPSNKVTEKGKYVELRCDPISGHTALYWYRQSLGQGPEFLIYFQGTGAADDSGLPNDRFFAVRPEGSVSTLKIQRTERGDSAVYLCASSPDPGQIPNQPQHFGDGTRLSIL.

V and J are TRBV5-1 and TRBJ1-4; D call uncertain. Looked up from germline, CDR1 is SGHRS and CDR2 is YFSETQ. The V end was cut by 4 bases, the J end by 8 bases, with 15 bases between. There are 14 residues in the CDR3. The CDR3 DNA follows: TGCGCCAGCAGCGGCGGGTCGTCGGGCGAAAAACTGTTTTTT. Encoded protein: CASSGGSSGEKLFF. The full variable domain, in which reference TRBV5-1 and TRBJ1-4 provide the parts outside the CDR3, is KAGVTQTPRYLIKTRGQQVTLSCSPISGHRSVSWYQQTPGQGLQFLFEYFSETQRNKGNFPGRFSGRQFSNSRSEMNVSTLELGDSALYLCASSGGSSGEKLFFGSGTQLSVL.

CDR3 loop: CASTSEAGNEQFF. The CDR3 bases are TGTGCCAGCACGAGCGAGGCGGGGAATGAGCAGTTCTTC. The chain carries TRBV6-4 and TRBJ2-1, with D tentatively TRBD2 (6 bases). The CDR3 sequence is 13 residues long. Germline CDR1 MRHNA, CDR2 SNTAGT. Trimming pared 7 bases from V and 7 bases from J, leaving 14 bases between.

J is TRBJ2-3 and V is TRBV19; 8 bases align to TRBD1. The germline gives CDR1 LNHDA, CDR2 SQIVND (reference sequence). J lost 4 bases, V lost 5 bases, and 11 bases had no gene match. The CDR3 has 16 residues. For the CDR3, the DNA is TGTGCCAGTAGTTCACGGACAGGGATCGGGTCAGATACGCAGTATTTT. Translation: CASSSRTGIGSDTQYF.

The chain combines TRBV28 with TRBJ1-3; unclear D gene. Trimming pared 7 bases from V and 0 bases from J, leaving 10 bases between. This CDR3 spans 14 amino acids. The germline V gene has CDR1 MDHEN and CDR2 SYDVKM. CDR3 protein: CASNSPPSGNTIYF. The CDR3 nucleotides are TGTGCCAGCAATAGTCCACCCTCTGGAAACACCATATATTTT.